This TCR beta chain was sequenced during a study of T cell changes during pregnancy in multiple sclerosis (dated by TCRdb to 2018 to 2020). Study-wide context: The study looked at changes in the T cell repertoire across pregnancy in women with multiple sclerosis.

The CDR3 numbers 16 residues from cysteine through phenylalanine. Only CDR3 DNA remains: 48 bases, in frame from the first base. The germline V gene (reference sequence) sets CDR1 to LNHDA and CDR2 to SQIVND. The trim is 7 bases for V and 4 bases for J, with a gap of 20 bases between the germline ends. Libraries were built with the immunoSEQ multiplex PCR assay. TCRdb limited this immuneACCESS table to in-frame rearrangements with V and J called. A share of clones is missing; checked studies link under half to unresolved V genes, and the rest is unexplained. The sample table records 55,000 to 70,000 clones; about 88% of these occur just once. About 2.3% of the sample lies in the top ten. Remarks on this clone: It lacks a known antigen. No base quality values were provided; no much bigger clone lies one nucleotide off.

The clonotype comes from a female donor with multiple sclerosis, enrolled in a pregnancy study. This receptor chain uses TRBV19 and TRBJ1-5; no D gene can be assigned with confidence. The starting material was peripheral blood, obtained in the first trimester of pregnancy. The CDR3 loop reads CASKAAEKPRNQPQHF. The DNA reads as follows: TGTGCCAGTAAAGCGGCCGAAAAGCCCCGGAATCAGCCCCAGCATTTT.